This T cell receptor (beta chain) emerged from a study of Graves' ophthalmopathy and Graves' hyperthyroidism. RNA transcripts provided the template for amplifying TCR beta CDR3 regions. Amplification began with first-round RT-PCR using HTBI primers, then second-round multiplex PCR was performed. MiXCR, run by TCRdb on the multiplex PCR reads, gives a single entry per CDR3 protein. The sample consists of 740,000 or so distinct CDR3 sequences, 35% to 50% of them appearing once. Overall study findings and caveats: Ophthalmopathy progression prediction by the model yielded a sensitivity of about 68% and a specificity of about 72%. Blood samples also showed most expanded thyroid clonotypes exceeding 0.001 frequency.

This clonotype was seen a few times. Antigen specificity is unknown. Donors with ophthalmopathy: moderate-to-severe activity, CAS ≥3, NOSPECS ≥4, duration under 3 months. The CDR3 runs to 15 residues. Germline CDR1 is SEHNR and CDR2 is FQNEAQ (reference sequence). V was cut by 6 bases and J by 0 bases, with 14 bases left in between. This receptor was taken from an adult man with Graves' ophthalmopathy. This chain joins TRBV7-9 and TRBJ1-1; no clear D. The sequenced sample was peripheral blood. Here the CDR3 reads CASSPRESLNTEAFF. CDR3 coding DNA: TGTGCCAGCAGTCCTAGGGAGAGTTTGAACACTGAAGCTTTCTTT.